This record concerns one T cell receptor (beta chain) sequence. The sample is drawn from a study of blood T cell repertoires in COVID-19. Across the whole study: Researchers got acute and convalescent COVID-19 samples from the United States, Italy and Spain. T cells, B-cell-depleted T cells, or PBMCs provided the cDNA or gDNA that served as material.

Study processing details: By means of reference gene primer amplification, nucleated cell counts were estimated. Sequencing was performed with immunoSEQ multiplex PCR; in TCRdb, only in-frame clones are kept and a portion is missing. V, J and clone size were drawn from that table, and D and trimming were deduced from the DNA. The sample has roughly 180,000 clones, 60% to 80% seen once. Trimming removed 7 bases from V and 2 bases from J, with 11 bases in between. Germline V lookup: CDR1 MNHEY, CDR2 SVGAGI. The CDR3 contains 13 residues. The J gene is TRBJ1-2, the V gene TRBV6-5; D gene ambiguous. This receptor was taken from a man aged 60 to 69 with active or convalescent COVID-19. Material: peripheral blood. The CDR3 reads CASTQAGNYGYTF. DNA for the CDR3: TGTGCCAGCACCCAAGCGGGGAACTATGGCTACACCTTC.